This TCR beta chain was identified in a study of Graves' ophthalmopathy and Graves' hyperthyroidism. Study observations and caveats: Most thyroid-expanded clonotypes exceeding 0.001 frequency were also found in blood.

Many counts were recorded for this clonotype. Its antigen is unidentified. Per the germline V gene, CDR1 is DFQATT and CDR2 is SNEGSKA (reference sequence). Trimming took off 5 bases at V and 5 bases at J, with 15 bases between the two ends. The CDR3 extends over 13 amino acids. RNA transcripts were the source from which TCR beta CDR3 regions were amplified. The workflow started with a first-round RT-PCR run with HTBI primers and then moved on to a second-round multiplex PCR. TCRdb reprocessed the multiplex PCR reads with MiXCR, giving one entry per CDR3 protein. The sample holds 580,000 or so distinct CDR3 sequences, roughly 39% seen once.

The TCR comes from an adult man with Graves' hyperthyroidism. This chain connects TRBV20-1 to TRBJ2-5, with D tentatively TRBD1 (6 bases). Sequencing was done on a sample of peripheral blood or thyroid tissue (not recorded which). CDR3 region: CSAGSTGPETQYF. CDR3 nucleotides: TGCAGTGCTGGATCAACAGGGCCGGAGACCCAGTACTTC.